This T cell receptor (beta chain) was captured by sequencing in a study of T cells in Graves' hyperthyroidism and ophthalmopathy. The CDR3 regions of TCR beta were amplified from RNA transcripts. First-round RT-PCR of the TCR CDR3 relied on the HTBI primer set. MiXCR was run by TCRdb on the multiplex PCR reads, yielding one entry per CDR3 protein. The sample includes more than 500,000 distinct CDR3 sequences, 15% to 20% of them seen just once. This CDR3 has 16 residues. This clonotype was seen a few times. The sample comprised blood. This receptor was taken from a woman aged 25 to 45 with Graves' ophthalmopathy. The rearrangement uses TRBV3-2 and TRBJ2-1; no check of the table's D call, TRBD2, against the DNA was made. TRBV3-2 is a pseudogene. CDR3 sequence reads: CASSPNAGGTNNEQFF. DNA for the CDR3: TGTGCCAGCAGCCCCAACGCGGGGGGTACAAACAATGAGCAGTTCTTC.